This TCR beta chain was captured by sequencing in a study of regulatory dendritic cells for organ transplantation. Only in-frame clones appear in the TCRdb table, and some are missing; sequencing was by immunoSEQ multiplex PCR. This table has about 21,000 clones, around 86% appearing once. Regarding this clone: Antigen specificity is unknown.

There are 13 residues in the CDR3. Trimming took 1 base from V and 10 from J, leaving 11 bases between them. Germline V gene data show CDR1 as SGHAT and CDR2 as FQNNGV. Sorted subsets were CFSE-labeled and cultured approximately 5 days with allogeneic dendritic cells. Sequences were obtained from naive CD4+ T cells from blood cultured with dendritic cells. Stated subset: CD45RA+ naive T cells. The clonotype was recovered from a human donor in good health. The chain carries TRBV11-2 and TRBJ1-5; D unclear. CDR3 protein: CASSLGRTFPQHF. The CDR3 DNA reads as TGTGCCAGCAGCTTAGGTCGTACTTTTCCCCAGCATTTT.